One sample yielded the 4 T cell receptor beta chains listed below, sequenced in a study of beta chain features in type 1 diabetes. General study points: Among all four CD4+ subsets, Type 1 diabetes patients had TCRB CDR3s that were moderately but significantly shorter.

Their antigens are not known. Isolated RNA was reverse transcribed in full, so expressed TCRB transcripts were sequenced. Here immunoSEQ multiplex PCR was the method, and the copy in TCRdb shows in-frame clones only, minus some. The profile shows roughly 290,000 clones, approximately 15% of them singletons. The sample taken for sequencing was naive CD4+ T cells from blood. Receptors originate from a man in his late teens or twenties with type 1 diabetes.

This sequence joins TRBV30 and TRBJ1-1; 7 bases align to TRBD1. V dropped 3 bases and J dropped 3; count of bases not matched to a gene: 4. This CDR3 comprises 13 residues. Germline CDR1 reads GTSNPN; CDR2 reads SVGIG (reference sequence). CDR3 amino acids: CAWSLDRYTEAFF. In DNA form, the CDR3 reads TGTGCCTGGAGCTTGGACAGGTACACTGAAGCTTTCTTT.

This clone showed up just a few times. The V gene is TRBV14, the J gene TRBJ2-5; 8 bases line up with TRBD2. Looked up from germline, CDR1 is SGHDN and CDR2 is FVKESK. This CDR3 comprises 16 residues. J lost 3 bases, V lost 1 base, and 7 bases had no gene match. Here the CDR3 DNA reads TGTGCCAGCAGCCAAGTTAACGGGGGGGCAGAAGAGACCCAGTACTTC. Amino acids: CASSQVNGGAEETQYF. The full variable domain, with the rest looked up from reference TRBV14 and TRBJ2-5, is EAGVTQFPSHSVIEKGQTVTLRCDPISGHDNLYWYRRVMGKEIKFLLHFVKESKQDESGMPNNRFLAERTGGTYSTLKVQPAELEDSGVYFCASSQVNGGAEETQYFGPGTRLLVL.

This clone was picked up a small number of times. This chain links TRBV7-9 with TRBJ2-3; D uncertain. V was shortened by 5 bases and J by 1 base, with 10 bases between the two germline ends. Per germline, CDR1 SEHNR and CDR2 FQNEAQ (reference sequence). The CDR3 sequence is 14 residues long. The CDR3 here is CASSLQTGTDTQYF. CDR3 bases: TGTGCCAGCAGCCTACAGACCGGCACAGATACGCAGTATTTT.

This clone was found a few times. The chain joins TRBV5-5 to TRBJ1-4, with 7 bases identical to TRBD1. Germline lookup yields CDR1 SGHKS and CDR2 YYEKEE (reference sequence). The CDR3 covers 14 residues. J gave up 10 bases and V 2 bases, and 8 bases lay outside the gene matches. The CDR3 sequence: CASSLSQGMRKLFF. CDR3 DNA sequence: TGTGCCAGCAGCTTATCACAGGGGATGAGAAAACTGTTTTTT. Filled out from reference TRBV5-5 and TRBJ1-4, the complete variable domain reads DAGVTQSPTHLIKTRGQQVTLRCSPISGHKSVSWYQQVLGQGPQFIFQYYEKEERGRGNFPDRFSARQFPNYSSELNVNALLLGDSALYLCASSLSQGMRKLFFGSGTQLSVL.